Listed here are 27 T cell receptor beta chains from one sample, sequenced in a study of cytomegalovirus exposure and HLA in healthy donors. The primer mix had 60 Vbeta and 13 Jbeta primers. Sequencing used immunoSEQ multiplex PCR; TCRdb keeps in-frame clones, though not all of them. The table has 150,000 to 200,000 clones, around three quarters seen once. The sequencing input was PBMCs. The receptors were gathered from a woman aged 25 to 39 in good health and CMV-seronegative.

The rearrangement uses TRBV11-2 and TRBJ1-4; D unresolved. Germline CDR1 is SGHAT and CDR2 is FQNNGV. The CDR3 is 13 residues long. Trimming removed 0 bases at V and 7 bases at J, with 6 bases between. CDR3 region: CASSLDLREKLFF. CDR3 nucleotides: TGTGCCAGCAGCTTAGATCTGCGTGAAAAACTGTTTTTT.

The CDR3, as DNA: TGTGCCAGCAGCTTTCGGGGGGGGTACAATGAGCAGTTCTTC. Translated, it gives CASSFRGGYNEQFF. The V gene is TRBV7-3, the J gene TRBJ2-1; 8 bases map to TRBD2. Germline V gene sequence: CDR1 SGHTA, CDR2 FQGTGA. Unmatched junction bases numbered 2, after V lost 3 bases and J lost 4 bases. The CDR3 is 14 residues long.

The CDR3 DNA follows: TGTGCCAGCAGCTTAGATTCCAGGGACTATGGCTACACCTTC. It is translated as CASSLDSRDYGYTF. The rearrangement joins TRBV7-2 to TRBJ1-2, with TRBD1 as a possible D gene (5 bases). The CDR3 contains 14 residues. Germline assignment: CDR1 SGHTA and CDR2 FQGNSA. The germline V and J ends were trimmed by 1 base and 3 bases, with 9 bases remaining between them. Supplemented by reference TRBV7-2 and TRBJ1-2, the full variable domain reads GAGVSQSPSNKVTEKGKDVELRCDPISGHTALYWYRQSLGQGLEFLIYFQGNSAPDKSGLPSDRFSAERTGGSVSTLTIQRTQQEDSAVYLCASSLDSRDYGYTFGSGTRLTVV.

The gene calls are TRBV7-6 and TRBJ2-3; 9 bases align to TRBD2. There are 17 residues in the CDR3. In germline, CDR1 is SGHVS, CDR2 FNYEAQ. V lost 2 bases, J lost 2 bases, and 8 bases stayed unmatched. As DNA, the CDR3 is TGTGCCAGCAGCTTAATAGCGAGCGGGGGGACCACAGATACGCAGTATTTT. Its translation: CASSLIASGGTTDTQYF. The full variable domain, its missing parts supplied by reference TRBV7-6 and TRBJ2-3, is GAGVSQSPRYKVTKRGQDVALRCDPISGHVSLYWYRQALGQGPEFLTYFNYEAQQDKSGLPNDRFSAERPEGSISTLTIQRTEQRDSAMYRCASSLIASGGTTDTQYFGPGTRLTVL.

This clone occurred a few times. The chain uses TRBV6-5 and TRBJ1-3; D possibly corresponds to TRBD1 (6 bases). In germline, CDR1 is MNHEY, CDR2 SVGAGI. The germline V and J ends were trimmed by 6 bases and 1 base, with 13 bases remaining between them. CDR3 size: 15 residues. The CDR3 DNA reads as TGTGCCAGCAGGGAGGACAGCCATTCTGGAAACACCATATATTTT. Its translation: CASREDSHSGNTIYF.

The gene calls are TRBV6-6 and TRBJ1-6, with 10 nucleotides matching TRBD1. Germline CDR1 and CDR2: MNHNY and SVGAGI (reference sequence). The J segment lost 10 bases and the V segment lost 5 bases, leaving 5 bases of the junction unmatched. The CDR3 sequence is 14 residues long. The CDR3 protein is CASSRDRGTSPLHF. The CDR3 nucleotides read TGTGCCAGCAGTCGGGACAGGGGTACCTCACCCCTCCACTTT.

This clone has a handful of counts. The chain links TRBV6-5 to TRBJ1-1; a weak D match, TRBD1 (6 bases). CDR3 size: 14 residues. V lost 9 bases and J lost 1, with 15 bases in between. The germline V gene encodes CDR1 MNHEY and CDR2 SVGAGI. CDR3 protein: CASSRGGRNTEAFF. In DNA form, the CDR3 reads TGTGCCAGTAGCCGGGGGGGCCGGAACACTGAAGCTTTCTTT.

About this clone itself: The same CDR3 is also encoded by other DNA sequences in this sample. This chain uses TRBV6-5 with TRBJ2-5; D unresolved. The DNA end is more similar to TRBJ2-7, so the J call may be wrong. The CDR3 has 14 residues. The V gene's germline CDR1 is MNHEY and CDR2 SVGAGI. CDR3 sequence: CASSYSRGVYEQYF. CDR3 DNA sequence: TGTGCCAGCAGTTACTCCCGCGGCGTATACGAGCAGTACTTC.

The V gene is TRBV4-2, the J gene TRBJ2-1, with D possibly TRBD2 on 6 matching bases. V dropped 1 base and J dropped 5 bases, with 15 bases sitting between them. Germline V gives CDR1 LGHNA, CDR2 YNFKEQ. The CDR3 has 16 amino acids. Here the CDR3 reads CASSQVIAVDNNEQFF. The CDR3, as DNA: TGTGCCAGCAGCCAAGTCATAGCGGTCGATAACAATGAGCAGTTCTTC.

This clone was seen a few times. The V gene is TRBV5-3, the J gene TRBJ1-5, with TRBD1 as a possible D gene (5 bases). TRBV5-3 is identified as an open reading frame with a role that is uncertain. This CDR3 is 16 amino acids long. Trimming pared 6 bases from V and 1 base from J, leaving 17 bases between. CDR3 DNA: TGTGCCAGAACCACAGCAGGGCTCGGAAGCAATCAGCCCCAGCATTTT. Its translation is CARTTAGLGSNQPQHF.

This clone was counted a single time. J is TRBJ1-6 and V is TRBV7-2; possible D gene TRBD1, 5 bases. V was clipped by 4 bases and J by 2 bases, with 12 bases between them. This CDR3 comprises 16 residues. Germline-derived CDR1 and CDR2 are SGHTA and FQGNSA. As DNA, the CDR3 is TGTGCCAGCAGCTCGACAGTAGTCGCCTATAATTCACCCCTCCACTTT. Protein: CASSSTVVAYNSPLHF.

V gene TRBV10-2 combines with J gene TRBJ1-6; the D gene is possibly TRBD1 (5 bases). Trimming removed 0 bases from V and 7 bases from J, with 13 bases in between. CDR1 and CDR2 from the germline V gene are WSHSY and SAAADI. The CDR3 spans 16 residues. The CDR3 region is CASSESLGAGNSPLHF. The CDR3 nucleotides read TGCGCCAGCAGTGAGTCCCTTGGGGCAGGGAATTCACCCCTCCACTTT.

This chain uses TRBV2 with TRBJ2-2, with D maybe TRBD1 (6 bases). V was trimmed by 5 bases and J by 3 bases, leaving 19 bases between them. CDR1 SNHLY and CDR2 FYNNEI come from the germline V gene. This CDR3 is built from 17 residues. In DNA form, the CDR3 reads TGTGCCAGCAGTCTTAGGGGAGACAGGACTTACACCGGGGAGCTGTTTTTT. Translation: CASSLRGDRTYTGELFF.

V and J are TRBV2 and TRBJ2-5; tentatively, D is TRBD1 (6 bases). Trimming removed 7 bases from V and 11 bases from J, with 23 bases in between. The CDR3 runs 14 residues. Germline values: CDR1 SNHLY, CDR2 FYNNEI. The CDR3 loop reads CASTPGIAGVEQYF. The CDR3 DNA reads TGTGCCAGCACCCCCGGGATTGCAGGGGTAGAACAGTACTTC.

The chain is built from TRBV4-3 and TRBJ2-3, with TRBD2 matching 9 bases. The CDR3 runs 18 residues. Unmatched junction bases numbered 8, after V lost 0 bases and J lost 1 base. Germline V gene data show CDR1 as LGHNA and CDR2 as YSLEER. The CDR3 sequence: CASSQDWAGGDGTDTQYF. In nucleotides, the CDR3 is TGCGCCAGCAGCCAAGATTGGGCGGGGGGGGACGGCACAGATACGCAGTATTTT.

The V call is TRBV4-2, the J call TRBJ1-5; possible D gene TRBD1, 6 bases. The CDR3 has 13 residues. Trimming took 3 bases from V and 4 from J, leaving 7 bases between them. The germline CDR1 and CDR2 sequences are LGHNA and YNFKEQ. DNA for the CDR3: TGTGCCAGCAGCCATGGACAGAATCAGCCCCAGCATTTT. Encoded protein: CASSHGQNQPQHF.

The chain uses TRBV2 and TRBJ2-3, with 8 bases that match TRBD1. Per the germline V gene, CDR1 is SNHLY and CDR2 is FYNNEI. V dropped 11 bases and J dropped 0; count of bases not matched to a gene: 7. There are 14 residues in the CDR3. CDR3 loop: CARRTGKSTDTQYF. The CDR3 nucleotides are TGTGCCCGTCGGACAGGGAAGAGCACAGATACGCAGTATTTT.

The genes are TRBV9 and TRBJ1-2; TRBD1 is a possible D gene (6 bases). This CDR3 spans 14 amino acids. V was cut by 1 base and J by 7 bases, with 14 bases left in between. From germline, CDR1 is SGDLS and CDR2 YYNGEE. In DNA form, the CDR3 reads TGTGCCAGCAGCGTACATATATCAGGGGTTGGCTACACCTTC. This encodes CASSVHISGVGYTF.

CDR3 protein: CASSLREQGKTGELFF. The CDR3 bases are TGTGCCAGCAGCTTACGTGAACAGGGGAAGACCGGGGAGCTGTTTTTT. The rearrangement links TRBV7-3 to TRBJ2-2; 7 bases are shared with TRBD1. In germline, CDR1 is SGHTA, CDR2 FQGTGA. CDR3 length: 16 amino acids. Trimming took 2 bases from V and 5 from J; bases not matched to a gene: 8.

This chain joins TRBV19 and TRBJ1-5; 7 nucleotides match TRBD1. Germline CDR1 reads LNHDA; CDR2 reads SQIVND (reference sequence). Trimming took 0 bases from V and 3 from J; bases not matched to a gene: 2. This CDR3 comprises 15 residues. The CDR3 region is CASSIDRGFNQPQHF. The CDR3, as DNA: TGTGCCAGTAGTATAGACAGGGGGTTCAATCAGCCCCAGCATTTT.

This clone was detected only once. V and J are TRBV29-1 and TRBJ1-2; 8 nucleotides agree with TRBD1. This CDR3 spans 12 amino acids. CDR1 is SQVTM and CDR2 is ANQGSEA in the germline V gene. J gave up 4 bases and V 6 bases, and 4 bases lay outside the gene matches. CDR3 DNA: TGCAGCGTCACGACAGGGGTCTATGGCTACACCTTC. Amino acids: CSVTTGVYGYTF.

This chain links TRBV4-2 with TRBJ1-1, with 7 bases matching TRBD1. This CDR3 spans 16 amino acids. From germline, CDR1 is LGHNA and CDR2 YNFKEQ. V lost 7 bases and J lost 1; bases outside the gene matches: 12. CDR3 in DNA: TGTGCCAGCACCCGGGACAGCCTAATACAGAACACTGAAGCTTTCTTT. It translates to CASTRDSLIQNTEAFF.

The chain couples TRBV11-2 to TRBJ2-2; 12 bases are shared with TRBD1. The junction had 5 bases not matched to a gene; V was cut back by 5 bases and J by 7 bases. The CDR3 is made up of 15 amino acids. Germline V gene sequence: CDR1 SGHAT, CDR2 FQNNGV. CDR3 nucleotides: TGTGCCAGCAGCCCCGGGACAGGGGGCATCGGGGAGCTGTTTTTT. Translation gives CASSPGTGGIGELFF.

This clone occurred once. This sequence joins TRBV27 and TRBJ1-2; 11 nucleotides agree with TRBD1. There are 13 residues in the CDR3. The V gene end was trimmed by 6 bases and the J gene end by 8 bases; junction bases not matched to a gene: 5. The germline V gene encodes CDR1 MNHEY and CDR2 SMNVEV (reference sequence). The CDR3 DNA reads TGTGCCAGCAGCTCCGGGACAGGGGGGGGCTACACCTTC. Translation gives CASSSGTGGGYTF.

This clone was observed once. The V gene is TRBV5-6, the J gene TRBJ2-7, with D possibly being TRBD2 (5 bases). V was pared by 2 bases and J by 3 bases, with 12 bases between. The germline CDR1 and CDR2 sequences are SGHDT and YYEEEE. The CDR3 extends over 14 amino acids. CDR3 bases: TGTGCCAGCAGCTTAGACGGGGTTGTCTACGAGCAGTACTTC. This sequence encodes CASSLDGVVYEQYF.

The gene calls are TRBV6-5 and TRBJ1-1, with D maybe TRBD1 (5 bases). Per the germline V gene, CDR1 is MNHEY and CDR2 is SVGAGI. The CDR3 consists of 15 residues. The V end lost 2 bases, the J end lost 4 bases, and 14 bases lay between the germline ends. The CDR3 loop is CASSYQVLGGTEAFF. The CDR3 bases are TGTGCCAGCAGTTACCAGGTCCTCGGGGGCACTGAAGCTTTCTTT.

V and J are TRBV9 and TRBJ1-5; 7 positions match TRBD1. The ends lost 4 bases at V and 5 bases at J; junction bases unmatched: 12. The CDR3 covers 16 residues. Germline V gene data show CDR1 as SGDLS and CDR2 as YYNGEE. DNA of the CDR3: TGTGCCAGCAGCCAGGGGGGCGGCACCGACTATCAGCCCCAGCATTTT. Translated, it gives CASSQGGGTDYQPQHF.